The present TCR beta chain was sequenced within a study of neurological immune-mediated disorders (dated by TCRdb to the late 2010s). Study-wide context: Among the approximately 34 multiple sclerosis patients, roughly 31 had relapsing-remitting MS and 3 had secondary progressive MS. The cohort included 60 to 70 subjects: approximately 15 with HAM/TSP, about 35 with multiple sclerosis, and 20 healthy controls. The 90 to 110 TCR-beta libraries covered PBMC samples along with longitudinal samples, technical triplicates, and paired sorted CD4+ and CD8+ T-cell subsets. Using UMI-based sequencing, the study compared peripheral blood TCR-beta repertoires from patients with HTLV-I-associated myelopathy (HAM/TSP), patients with multiple sclerosis, and healthy controls. The research as a whole found: Repertoires from 18 of 34 MS patients were grouped by phylogenetic analysis into a cluster of related CDR3 sequences, suggesting a possible repertoire-level signature. No identical CDR3 amino acid sequences were shared among expanded clones across subjects, suggesting private TCR-beta repertoires in all groups. No association of the MS cluster with clinical or MRI features was observed, and the need for larger cohorts was stated by the authors. TCR clonal expansion was highest in HAM/TSP patients and lowest in MS patients, with MS patients falling below even healthy controls.

V is shortened by 4 bases, J by 4 bases, and the region joining them spans 15 bases. The CDR3 runs 15 amino acids, cysteine and phenylalanine included. The read is trimmed to its CDR3 DNA, 45 bases read in frame from base 1. Based on the germline V gene, the CDR1 and CDR2 sequences are SGHTA and FQGNSA. Libraries from unsorted PBMCs were made from 2 million PBMCs kept in RNAlater at -80 degrees C until RNA extraction. Multiple sclerosis patients were enrolled in a US clinical protocol under which disease progression was evaluated by magnetic resonance imaging. PBMCs were separated from peripheral blood using Ficoll-Hypaque density gradient centrifugation and then cryopreserved in liquid nitrogen. This clonotype was recorded many times. The antigen this receptor binds is unknown. Per-base qualities were not stored, and no clone one base away is much larger. cDNA was synthesized by template-switch 5'RACE using a primer carrying a 10-nucleotide random unique molecular identifier by which each TCR transcript was tagged. Every sequencing run yielded over 170 million TCR-beta sequences covering 15-18 subjects. Total RNA was extracted with the RNeasy kit. TCR-beta VDJ regions were amplified with primers for the TCR constant region and the 5'RACE anchor, using the KAPA Real-time Library Amplification kit. Sample indexes and Illumina adaptors were added in a first PCR, and a second PCR then increased library yield. After purification with Ampure beads, the TCR product of roughly 650 bp was size-selected on a 2% E-gel SizeSelection system. Library quality was checked on a Bioanalyzer, concentration was measured with Qubit, and libraries were quantified with the Kapa Library Quantification kit before pooling. Libraries were sequenced paired-end 2 x 150 bp on an Illumina HiSeq 2500. To increase sequence diversity, about 25-30% phiX was spiked into each library pool. Per the authors' processing: Quality-filtered reads were processed with the UMI-based MiGEC pipeline, and over 85% of raw TCR sequences were removed by the MiGEC pipeline during error correction. IMGT germline references were used for alignment of VDJ genes, and clonotypes were defined by a unique CDR3 amino acid sequence together with V-J genes. VDJtools evaluated clonal expansion, Shannon diversity and CDR3 relatedness (CalcPairwiseDistances, ClusterSamples); CLCbio workbench built phylogenetic trees. Using coefficient-of-variation modelling across technical triplicates, the study counted a clone as expanded if it had at least 8 unique UMIs. In-frame beta chains were kept once TCRdb had trimmed the public reads at Q25 with fastp and called clones with MiXCR. Rows are combined by CDR3 protein, so each entry shows the most common genes and DNA. What appears here as the V and J calls and clone size reflects TCRdb's work, not the paper's. The sample table shows roughly 38,000 distinct CDR3 sequences, and roughly 2.5% are seen once. Around 10% of the sample rests with the top ten.

This chain is built from TRBV7-2 and TRBJ2-3, and perhaps TRBD1 as D gene, on 5 matching bases. Sequencing was performed on PBMCs. The sequence was collected from a man aged 30 to 39 with multiple sclerosis. The CDR3 sequence is CASSSDSQGADTQYF. The DNA reads as follows: TGTGCCAGCAGCTCCGACAGCCAAGGAGCAGATACGCAGTATTTT. Where the CDR3 stops, the reference TRBV7-2 and TRBJ2-3 genes take over; the full variable domain is GAGVSQSPSNKVTEKGKDVELRCDPISGHTALYWYRQSLGQGLEFLIYFQGNSAPDKSGLPSDRFSAERTGGSVSTLTIQRTQQEDSAVYLCASSSDSQGADTQYFGPGTRLTVL.